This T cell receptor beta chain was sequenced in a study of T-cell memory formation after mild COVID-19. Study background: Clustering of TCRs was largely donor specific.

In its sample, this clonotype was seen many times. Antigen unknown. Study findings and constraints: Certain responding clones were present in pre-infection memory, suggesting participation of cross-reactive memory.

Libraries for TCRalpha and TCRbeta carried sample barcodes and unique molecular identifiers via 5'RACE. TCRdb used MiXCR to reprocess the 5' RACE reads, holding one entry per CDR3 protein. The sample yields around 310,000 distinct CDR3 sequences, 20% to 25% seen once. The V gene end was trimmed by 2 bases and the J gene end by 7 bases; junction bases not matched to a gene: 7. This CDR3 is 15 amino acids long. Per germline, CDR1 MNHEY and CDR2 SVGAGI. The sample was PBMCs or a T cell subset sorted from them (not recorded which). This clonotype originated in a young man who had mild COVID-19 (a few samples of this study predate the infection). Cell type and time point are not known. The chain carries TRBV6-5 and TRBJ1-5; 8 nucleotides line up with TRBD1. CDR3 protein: CASSYRGTGGQPQHF. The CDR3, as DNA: TGTGCCAGCAGTTACAGGGGGACAGGTGGGCAGCCCCAGCATTTT.